This T cell receptor (beta chain) was identified during a study of T cell repertoires in ileal Crohn's disease. Study details: Every patient was operated on for stricturing (61%) or penetrating (39%) complications. About half received postoperative treatment, some 10 with thiopurines and about 20 anti-TNF.

V lost 4 bases and J lost 0; bases outside the gene matches: 5. The CDR3 is 15 residues long. Germline CDR1 reads SQVTM; CDR2 reads ANQGSEA. Study-wide findings and caveats: High-frequency clones were more common in sorted CD8 than CD4 cells.

Of note for this clone: What it binds is not known.

The time point: neoterminal ileum biopsy at postoperative endoscopy, about 6 months after surgery. The data were produced by immunoSEQ multiplex PCR, yet TCRdb's version contains in-frame clones alone and is incomplete. The sample consists of some 60,000 clones, roughly nine tenths of them appearing once. Specimen: ileal tissue. The V call is TRBV29-1, the J call TRBJ2-3; 9 bases map to TRBD2. This clonotype was obtained from an adult with Crohn's disease. Written as DNA, the CDR3 is TGCAGCGTTGCTACTAGCGGGTCTAGCACAGATACGCAGTATTTT. It specifies CSVATSGSSTDTQYF.